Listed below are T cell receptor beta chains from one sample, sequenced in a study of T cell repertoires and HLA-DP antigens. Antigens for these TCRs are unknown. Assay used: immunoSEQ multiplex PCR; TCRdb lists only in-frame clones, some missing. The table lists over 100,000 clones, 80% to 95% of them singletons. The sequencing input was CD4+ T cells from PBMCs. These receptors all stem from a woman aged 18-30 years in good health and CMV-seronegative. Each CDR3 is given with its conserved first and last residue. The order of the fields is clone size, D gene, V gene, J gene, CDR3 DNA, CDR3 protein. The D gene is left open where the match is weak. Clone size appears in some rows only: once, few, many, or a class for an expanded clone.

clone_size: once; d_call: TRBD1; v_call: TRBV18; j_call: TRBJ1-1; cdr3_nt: TGTGCCAGCTCACCCTCGACAGGGGGCAACGCTGAAGCTTTCTTT; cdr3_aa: CASSPSTGGNAEAFF
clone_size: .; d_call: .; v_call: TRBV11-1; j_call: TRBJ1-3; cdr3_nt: TGTGCCAGCAGCCACACGGGGTCTGGAAACACCATATATTTT; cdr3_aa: CASSHTGSGNTIYF
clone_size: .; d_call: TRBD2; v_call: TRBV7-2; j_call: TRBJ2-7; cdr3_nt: TGTGCCAGCAGCTTAGGGAGTAGCGGGAGGCTCAGCTCCTACGAGCAGTACTTC; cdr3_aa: CASSLGSSGRLSSYEQYF
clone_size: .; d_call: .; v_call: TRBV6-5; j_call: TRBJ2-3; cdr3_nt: TGTGCCAGCGCCGTTAACCAGGATACGCAGTATTTT; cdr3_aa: CASAVNQDTQYF
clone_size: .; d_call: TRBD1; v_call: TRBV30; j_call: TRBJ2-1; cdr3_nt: TGTGCCGGTACAGGGGCCCGGGAGCAGTTCTTC; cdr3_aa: CAGTGAREQFF
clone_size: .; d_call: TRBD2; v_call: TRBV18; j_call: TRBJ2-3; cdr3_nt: TGTGCCAGCTCACCCTTCCCCTTAGCGGGACCCACAGATACGCAGTATTTT; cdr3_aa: CASSPFPLAGPTDTQYF
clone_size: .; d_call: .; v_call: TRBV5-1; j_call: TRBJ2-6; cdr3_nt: TGCGCCAGCAGCACCGGGACTGCTGGGGCCAACGTCCTGACTTTC; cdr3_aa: CASSTGTAGANVLTF
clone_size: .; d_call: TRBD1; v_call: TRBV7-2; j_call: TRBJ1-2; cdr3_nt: TGTGCCAGCAGCCCGGGGACAGGGAGCTATGGCTACACCTTC; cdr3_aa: CASSPGTGSYGYTF
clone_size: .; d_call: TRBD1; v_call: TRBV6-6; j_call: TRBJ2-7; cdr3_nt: TGTGCCAGCAGTTCCCCGGGACAGGGGAACGAGCAGTACTTC; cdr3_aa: CASSSPGQGNEQYF
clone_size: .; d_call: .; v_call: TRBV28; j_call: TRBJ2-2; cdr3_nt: TGTGCCAGCAGTTTATATACTGCCAACACCGGGGAGCTGTTTTTT; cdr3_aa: CASSLYTANTGELFF
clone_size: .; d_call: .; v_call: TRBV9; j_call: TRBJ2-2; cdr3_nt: TGTGCCAGCAACGCCGACACCGGGGAGCTGTTTTTT; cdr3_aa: CASNADTGELFF
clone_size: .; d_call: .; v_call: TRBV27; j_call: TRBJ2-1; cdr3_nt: TGTGCCAGCAGTTCCTTGGGGCAGGGAGGCAATGAGCAGTTCTTC; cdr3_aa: CASSSLGQGGNEQFF
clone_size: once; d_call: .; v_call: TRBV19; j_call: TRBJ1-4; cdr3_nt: TGTGCCAGTAGTATAACTTCGGGGCCTGAAAAACTGTTTTTT; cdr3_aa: CASSITSGPEKLFF
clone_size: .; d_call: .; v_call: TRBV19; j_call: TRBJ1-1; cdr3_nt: TGTGCCAGTAGTATAACGGGGGCAACCACTGAAGCTTTCTTT; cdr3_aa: CASSITGATTEAFF
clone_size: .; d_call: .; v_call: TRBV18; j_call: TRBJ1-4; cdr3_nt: TGTGCCAGCTCACCAGGAGCGGGCGGTAGTAGTGAAAAACTGTTTTTT; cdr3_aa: CASSPGAGGSSEKLFF
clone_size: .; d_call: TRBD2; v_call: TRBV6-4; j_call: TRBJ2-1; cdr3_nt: TGTGCCAGCAGTGACCCCCCGCCGACTAGCGGGACCTACAATGAGCAGTTCTTC; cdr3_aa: CASSDPPPTSGTYNEQFF
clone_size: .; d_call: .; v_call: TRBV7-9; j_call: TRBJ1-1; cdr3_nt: TGTGCCAGCAGCTTACGATGGGGCAGGGGGAACACTGAAGCTTTCTTT; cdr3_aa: CASSLRWGRGNTEAFF
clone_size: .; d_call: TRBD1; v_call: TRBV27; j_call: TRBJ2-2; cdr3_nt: TGTGCCAGCAGTCAGGACAGGGCTTTTGTGACCGGGGAGCTGTTTTTT; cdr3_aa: CASSQDRAFVTGELFF
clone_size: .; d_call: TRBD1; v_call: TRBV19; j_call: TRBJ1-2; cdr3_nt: TGTGCCAGTAGTAACCTCCGGGACAGGGATTTCTATGGCTACACCTTC; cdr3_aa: CASSNLRDRDFYGYTF
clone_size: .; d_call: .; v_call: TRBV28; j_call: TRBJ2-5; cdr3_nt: TGTGCCAGCAGTGGACGTTCTAGGGAGACCCAGTACTTC; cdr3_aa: CASSGRSRETQYF
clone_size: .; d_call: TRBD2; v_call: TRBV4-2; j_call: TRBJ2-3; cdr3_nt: TGTGCCAGCAGCCAAGAGGTTTTAGCGGGGGCCTTAAGCACAGATACGCAGTATTTT; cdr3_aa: CASSQEVLAGALSTDTQYF
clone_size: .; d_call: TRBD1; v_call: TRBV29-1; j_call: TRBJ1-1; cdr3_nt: TGCAGCGTTGACAACAGGGGAAAGGAAGCTTTCTTT; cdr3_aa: CSVDNRGKEAFF
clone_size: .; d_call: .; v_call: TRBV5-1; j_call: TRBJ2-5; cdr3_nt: TGCGCCAGCAGCTTGGAGGCTACGCAAGAGACCCAGTACTTC; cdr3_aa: CASSLEATQETQYF
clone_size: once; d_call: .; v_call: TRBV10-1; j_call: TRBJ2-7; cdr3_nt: TGCGCCAGCAGTGAAGGCCTACCTCAGGGTTACGAGCAGTACTTC; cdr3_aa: CASSEGLPQGYEQYF
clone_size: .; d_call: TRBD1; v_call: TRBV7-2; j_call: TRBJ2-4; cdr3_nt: TGTGCCAGCAGCGCGACAGGGACCAAAAACATTCAGTACTTC; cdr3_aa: CASSATGTKNIQYF
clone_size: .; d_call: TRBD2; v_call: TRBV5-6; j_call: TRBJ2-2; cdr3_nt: TGTGCCAGCACCGACCTAGCGGTCCCGAGGACCGGGGAGCTGTTTTTT; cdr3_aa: CASTDLAVPRTGELFF
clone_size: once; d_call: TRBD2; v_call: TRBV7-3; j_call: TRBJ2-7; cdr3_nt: TGTGCCAGCAGCACCGGGACTAGCTACGAGCAGTACTTC; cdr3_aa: CASSTGTSYEQYF
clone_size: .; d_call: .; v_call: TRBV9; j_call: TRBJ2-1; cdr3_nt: TGTGCCAGCAGCCCACGAACCTACAATGAGCAGTTCTTC; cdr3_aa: CASSPRTYNEQFF
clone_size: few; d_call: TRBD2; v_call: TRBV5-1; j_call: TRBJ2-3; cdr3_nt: TGCGCCAGCAGCTTGGGACTAGCGGGAGGAGATACGCAGTATTTT; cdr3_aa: CASSLGLAGGDTQYF
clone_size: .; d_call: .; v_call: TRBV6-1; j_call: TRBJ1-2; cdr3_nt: TGTGCCAGCAGTGAAGCATATGGCTACACCTTC; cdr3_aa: CASSEAYGYTF
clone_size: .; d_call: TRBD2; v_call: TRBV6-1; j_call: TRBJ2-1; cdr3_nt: TGTGCCAGCAGACATAGCGGGAGTACCTACAATGAGCAGTTCTTC; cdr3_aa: CASRHSGSTYNEQFF
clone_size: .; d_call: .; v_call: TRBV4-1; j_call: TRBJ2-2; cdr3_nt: TGCGCCAGCAGCCATGGGGGGAAGAACACCGGGGAGCTGTTTTTT; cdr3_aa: CASSHGGKNTGELFF
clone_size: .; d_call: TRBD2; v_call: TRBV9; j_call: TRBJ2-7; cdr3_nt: TGTGCCAGCAGCGTAGCTCCTAGCGGTGGAGGGAGCTCCTACGAGCAGTACTTC; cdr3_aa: CASSVAPSGGGSSYEQYF
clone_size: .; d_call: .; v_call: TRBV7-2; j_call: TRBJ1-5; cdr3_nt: TGTGCCAGCAGCTTAGAACCCAGGATGAATCAGCCCCAGCATTTT; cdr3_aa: CASSLEPRMNQPQHF
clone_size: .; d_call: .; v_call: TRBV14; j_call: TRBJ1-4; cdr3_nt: TGTGCCAGCAGCCAAGCCTGGGGGAGTCGAGTGGAAAAACTGTTTTTT; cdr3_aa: CASSQAWGSRVEKLFF
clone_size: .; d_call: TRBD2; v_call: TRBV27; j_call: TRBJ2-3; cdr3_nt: TGTGCCAGCAGTTTATTTGGGACTAGCGGGAGGTCCGATACGCAGTATTTT; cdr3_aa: CASSLFGTSGRSDTQYF
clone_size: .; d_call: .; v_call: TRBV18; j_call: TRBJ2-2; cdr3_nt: TGTGCCAGCTCACCCATTCGCGCAGGGGCCACCGGGGAGCTGTTTTTT; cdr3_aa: CASSPIRAGATGELFF
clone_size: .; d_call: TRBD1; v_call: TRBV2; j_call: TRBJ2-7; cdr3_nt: TGTGCCAGCATCTCCGAGGGGACAGTAACCTACGAGCAGTACTTC; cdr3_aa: CASISEGTVTYEQYF
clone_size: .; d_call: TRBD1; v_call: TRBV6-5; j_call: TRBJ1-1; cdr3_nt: TGTGCCAGCAGTTACGAAGGGGGCAGGACTGAAGCTTTCTTT; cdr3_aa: CASSYEGGRTEAFF
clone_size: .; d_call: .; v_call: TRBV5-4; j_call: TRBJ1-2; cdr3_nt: TGTGCCAGCAGCTCGGGGCTACGGGACACTCTTAAGTACACCTTC; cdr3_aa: CASSSGLRDTLKYTF
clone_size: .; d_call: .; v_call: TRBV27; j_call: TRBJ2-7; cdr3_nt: TGTGCCAGCAAGGGGAGCAGGGGCTACAGCTCCTACGAGCAGTACTTC; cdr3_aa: CASKGSRGYSSYEQYF
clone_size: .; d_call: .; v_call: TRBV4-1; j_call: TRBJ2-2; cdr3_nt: TGCGCCAGCAGCCTCGGAAGATTCGGGGGAGTCGGGGAGCTGTTTTTT; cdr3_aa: CASSLGRFGGVGELFF
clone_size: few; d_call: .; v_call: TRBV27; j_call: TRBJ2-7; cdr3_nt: TGTGCCAGCAGTCCCCCGCGCTCCTACGAGCAGTACTTC; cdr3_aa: CASSPPRSYEQYF
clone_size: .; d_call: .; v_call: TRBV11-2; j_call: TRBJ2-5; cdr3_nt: TGTGCCAGCGGGGGTTATGAGACCCAGTACTTC; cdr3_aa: CASGGYETQYF
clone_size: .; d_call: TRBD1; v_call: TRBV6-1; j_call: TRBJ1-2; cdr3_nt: TGTGCCAGCAGTGAAGGAGGGACAGGGGCTATTCTTAACTATGGCTACACCTTC; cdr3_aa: CASSEGGTGAILNYGYTF
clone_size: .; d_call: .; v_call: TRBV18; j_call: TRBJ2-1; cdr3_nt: TGTGCCAGCTCACCAGGGGCCCTTGGGTGGCAGTTCTTC; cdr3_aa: CASSPGALGWQFF
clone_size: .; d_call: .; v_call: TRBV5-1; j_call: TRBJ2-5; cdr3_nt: TGCGCCAGCAGCTCGGGCCAACAGAAGGAGACCCAGTACTTC; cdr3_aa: CASSSGQQKETQYF
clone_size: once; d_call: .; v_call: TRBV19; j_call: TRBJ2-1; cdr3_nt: TGTGCCAGTAGCGAGAGGAGGAATGAGCAGTTCTTC; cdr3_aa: CASSERRNEQFF
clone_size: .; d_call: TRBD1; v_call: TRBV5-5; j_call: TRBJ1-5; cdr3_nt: TGTGCCAGCAGCCTGACAGGGGAATATCAGCCCCAGCATTTT; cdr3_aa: CASSLTGEYQPQHF
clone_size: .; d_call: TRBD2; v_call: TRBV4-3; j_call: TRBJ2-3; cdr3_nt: TGCGCCAGCAGCCGGAAGCGGGGGGGAAGCACAGATACGCAGTATTTT; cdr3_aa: CASSRKRGGSTDTQYF
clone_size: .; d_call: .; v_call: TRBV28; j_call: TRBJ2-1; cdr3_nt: TGTGCCAGCAGTCCGCTCCTTAGCGGACGACTGAACAATGAGCAGTTCTTC; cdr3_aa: CASSPLLSGRLNNEQFF
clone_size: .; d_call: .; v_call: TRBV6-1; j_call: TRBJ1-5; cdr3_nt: TGTGCCAGCAGTGTATCGCAGGGGCTTAGCAATCAGCCCCAGCATTTT; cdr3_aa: CASSVSQGLSNQPQHF
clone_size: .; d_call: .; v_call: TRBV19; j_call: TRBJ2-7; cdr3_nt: TGTGCCAGTAGTATACAGCCCACCGAGCAGTACTTC; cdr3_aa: CASSIQPTEQYF
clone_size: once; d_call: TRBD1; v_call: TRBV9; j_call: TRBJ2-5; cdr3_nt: TGTGCCAGCAGCATTGGGACAGTCCAAGAGACCCAGTACTTC; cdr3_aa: CASSIGTVQETQYF
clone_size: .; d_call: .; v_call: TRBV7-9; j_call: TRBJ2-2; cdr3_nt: TGTGCCAGCAGCTTAGAACAGGGCGGGGAGCTGTTTTTT; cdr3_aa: CASSLEQGGELFF